These T cell receptor beta chains were read from a single sample in a study of prognosis after radiotherapy for stage I lung cancer. TCRdb ran MiXCR on the multiplex PCR reads and lists one entry per CDR3 protein. The data contain nearly 35,000 distinct CDR3 sequences, 30% to 35% of them seen just once; the ten biggest clones take up 16%. The material was PBMCs, obtained before or after stereotactic body radiation therapy (not recorded which). The receptor source for this set is a donor of 50 years or more with non-small cell lung cancer. Both conserved end residues are part of each CDR3. The D gene is left open where the match is weak. Size is omitted from some rows. Given values are once, few, many or a class for expanded clones.

size: many
D: TRBD2
V: TRBV11-2
J: TRBJ2-3
CDR3: CASTAGGPADTQYF
DNA: TGTGCCAGCACTGCGGGGGGGCCCGCAGATACGCAGTATTTT

size: many
D: TRBD1
V: TRBV18
J: TRBJ1-3
CDR3: CASSPGTGRGGNTIYF
DNA: TGTGCCAGCTCACCGGGGACAGGTCGAGGTGGAAACACCATATATTTT

size: -
D: -
V: TRBV12-3/TRBV12-4
J: TRBJ1-2
CDR3: CASRPGHGANYGYTF
DNA: TGTGCCAGCAGACCCGGACACGGAGCTAACTATGGCTACACCTTC

size: -
D: TRBD1
V: TRBV27
J: TRBJ1-2
CDR3: CASIPRDRPLYGYTF
DNA: TGTGCCAGCATTCCCAGGGACAGACCTTTATATGGCTACACCTTC

size: many
D: TRBD1
V: TRBV20-1
J: TRBJ2-7
CDR3: CSATPGQVSYEQYF
DNA: TGCAGTGCTACACCGGGACAGGTCTCCTACGAGCAGTACTTC

size: -
D: -
V: TRBV12-3/TRBV12-4
J: TRBJ2-2
CDR3: CASSPPVLTNTGELFF
DNA: TGTGCCAGCAGCCCGCCTGTGCTGACGAACACCGGGGAGCTGTTTTTT

size: once
D: -
V: TRBV20-1
J: TRBJ1-6
CDR3: CSAREDGAQCSPLHF
DNA: TGCAGTGCTAGAGAGGATGGGGCGCAGTGTTCACCCCTCCACTTT

size: many
D: -
V: TRBV7-9
J: TRBJ2-1
CDR3: CASGRTRNEQFF
DNA: TGTGCCAGCGGCCGGACGAGGAATGAGCAGTTCTTC

size: -
D: -
V: TRBV5-1
J: TRBJ1-4
CDR3: CASSLHASEANEKLFF
DNA: TGCGCCAGCAGCTTACACGCCTCGGAGGCTAATGAAAAACTGTTTTTT

size: many
D: -
V: TRBV10-2
J: TRBJ1-2
CDR3: CASSESGSNYGYTF
DNA: TGCGCCAGCAGTGAGTCGGGGTCCAACTATGGCTACACCTTC

size: -
D: -
V: TRBV11-3
J: TRBJ2-4
CDR3: CASSPPGNIQYF
DNA: TGTGCCAGCAGCCCACCGGGAAACATTCAGTACTTC

size: many
D: -
V: TRBV10-2
J: TRBJ2-2
CDR3: CASSEISGGGTGELFF
DNA: TGCGCCAGCAGTGAAATCTCCGGGGGTGGCACCGGGGAGCTGTTTTTT

size: many
D: TRBD2
V: TRBV11-2
J: TRBJ2-1
CDR3: CASSLVPASGYNEQFF
DNA: TGTGCCAGCAGCTTAGTTCCGGCTAGCGGGTACAATGAGCAGTTCTTC

size: many
D: TRBD1
V: TRBV28
J: TRBJ2-5
CDR3: CASSFQGAGTQYF
DNA: TGTGCCAGCAGTTTTCAGGGGGCAGGGACCCAGTACTTC

size: many
D: -
V: TRBV6-5
J: TRBJ2-7
CDR3: CASSSLYEQYF
DNA: TGTGCCAGCAGTTCACTCTACGAGCAGTACTTC

size: -
D: TRBD1
V: TRBV6-2/TRBV6-3
J: TRBJ2-3
CDR3: CASIGYGQGRRTDTQYF
DNA: TGTGCCAGCATTGGCTATGGACAGGGGCGACGCACAGATACGCAGTATTTT

size: many
D: -
V: TRBV9
J: TRBJ1-1
CDR3: CASSTGGTQNTEAFF
DNA: TGTGCCAGCAGCACCGGCGGGACGCAAAACACTGAAGCTTTCTTT

size: many
D: -
V: TRBV5-6
J: TRBJ1-1
CDR3: CASSFGLFLNTEAFF
DNA: TGTGCCAGCAGCTTTGGACTCTTCTTGAACACTGAAGCTTTCTTT

size: many
D: -
V: TRBV19
J: TRBJ1-1
CDR3: CASTSSAGTEAFF
DNA: TGTGCCAGTACCTCATCGGCGGGCACTGAAGCTTTCTTT

size: -
D: TRBD2
V: TRBV20-1
J: TRBJ2-7
CDR3: CSARRSGILAYEQYF
DNA: TGCAGTGCTAGACGTAGCGGGATACTTGCTTACGAGCAGTACTTC